This T cell receptor (beta chain) was sequenced for a study of persistence of HIV-infected CD4 T cells. Study information: Antigen stimulation activated a lower proportion of cells, more of them memory, than anti-CD3/anti-CD28 stimulation.

Germline loops: CDR1 SNHLY, CDR2 FYNNEI. The germline V and J ends were trimmed by 3 bases and 0 bases, with 9 bases remaining between them. The CDR3 consists of 14 residues. This was the immunoSEQ version 4 assay in survey mode. Assay: immunoSEQ multiplex PCR; the TCRdb copy retains only in-frame clones and omits some. This table has roughly 43,000 clones, about 89% appearing once. General study points: Proviral oligoclonality tracked with TCR oligoclonality within the same sorted cells.

About this clone: What it binds is not known.

Anti-CD3/anti-CD28 beads served as a nonspecific positive control stimulus. CD4+ T cells upregulating both CD40 ligand and CD69 were sorted as responding cells. Donors had CD4+ T cell counts above 400 cells/uL and were CMV-seropositive. A roughly 17-hour stimulation of CD8-depleted PBMCs used anti-CD28/CD49d costimulation, CD40-blocking antibody and enfuvirtide. The receptor was derived from an adult man with HIV who was CMV-seropositive. Sequencing used CD4+ T cells sorted from PBMCs after approximately 20-hour stimulation, obtained from a patient who received antiretroviral therapy. This rearrangement joins TRBV2 to TRBJ2-7; D call uncertain. The CDR3 reads CASSDPGSSYEQYF. The CDR3 nucleotides read TGTGCCAGCAGTGACCCAGGTAGCTCCTACGAGCAGTACTTC. Full variable domain (missing parts from reference TRBV2 and TRBJ2-7): EPEVTQTPSHQVTQMGQEVILRCVPISNHLYFYWYRQILGQKVEFLVSFYNNEISEKSEIFDDQFSVERPDGSNFTLKIRSTKLEDSAMYFCASSDPGSSYEQYFGPGTRLTVT.